Listed here are 15 T cell receptor beta chains from one sample, sequenced in a study of T-cell reconstitution after alpha-beta-depleted transplantation in children. Unique molecular identifiers were built into the TCRbeta library. TCRdb processed the PCR reads anew with MiXCR; each CDR3 protein has one entry. The sample consists of a few hundred thousand distinct CDR3 sequences, 25% to 30% of them appearing once. Sequencing used PBMCs, obtained before TCRalphabeta/CD19-depleted stem cell transplant. These receptors were obtained from a boy younger than two with Wiskott-Aldrich syndrome, due to receive a stem cell transplant.

This chain connects TRBV2 to TRBJ2-3, with 8 bases lining up with TRBD2. Germline CDR1 reads SNHLY; CDR2 reads FYNNEI. This CDR3 is 14 amino acids long. The V and J ends lost 9 bases and 1 base, in that order; junction bases with no gene match: 6. The CDR3 nucleotides read TGTGCCAGAGAGCGGGAGATCGGCACAGATACGCAGTATTTT. It specifies CAREREIGTDTQYF. The full variable domain, with the rest looked up from reference TRBV2 and TRBJ2-3, is EPEVTQTPSHQVTQMGQEVILRCVPISNHLYFYWYRQILGQKVEFLVSFYNNEISEKSEIFDDQFSVERPDGSNFTLKIRSTKLEDSAMYFCAREREIGTDTQYFGPGTRLTVL.

The J gene is TRBJ2-1, the V gene TRBV7-2; the D gene is possibly TRBD2 (6 bases). The V gene lost 0 bases and the J gene lost 5 bases, with 11 bases spanning the gap. Looked up from germline, CDR1 is SGHTA and CDR2 is FQGNSA. The CDR3 totals 15 residues. Here the CDR3 DNA reads TGTGCCAGCAGCTTAGCTAGCGGATACGACAATGAGCAGTTCTTC. Protein sequence: CASSLASGYDNEQFF.

The V and J genes are TRBV20-1 and TRBJ2-7; D gene ambiguous. The CDR3 is 11 residues long. V lost 3 bases, J lost 3 bases, and 6 bases lay in between. Germline-derived CDR1 and CDR2 are DFQATT and SNEGSKA (reference sequence). CDR3 residues: CSASNNYEQYF. The CDR3 coding sequence is TGCAGTGCTAGCAACAACTACGAGCAGTACTTC.

This chain connects TRBV29-1 to TRBJ1-2; 7 bases align to TRBD1. J lost 8 bases, V lost 2 bases, and 8 bases had no gene match. This CDR3 region has 13 residues. Germline assignment: CDR1 SQVTM and CDR2 ANQGSEA. The chain's CDR3 is CSVERDSLRGYTF. DNA for the CDR3: TGCAGCGTTGAAAGGGACAGCCTCCGGGGCTACACCTTC.

This clonotype showed up just a few times. The J gene is TRBJ1-1, the V gene TRBV5-1, with TRBD1 as a possible D gene (5 bases). Germline CDR1 SGHRS, CDR2 YFSETQ. The CDR3 is 13 amino acids. V lost 3 bases and J lost 2, with 8 bases in between. The chain's CDR3 is CASSWGDNTEAFF. In nucleotides, the CDR3 is TGCGCCAGCAGCTGGGGGGATAACACTGAAGCTTTCTTT. Full variable domain (rest looked up from reference TRBV5-1 and TRBJ1-1): KAGVTQTPRYLIKTRGQQVTLSCSPISGHRSVSWYQQTPGQGLQFLFEYFSETQRNKGNFPGRFSGRQFSNSRSEMNVSTLELGDSALYLCASSWGDNTEAFFGQGTRLTVV.

There are a few counts of this clonotype. J is TRBJ2-7 and V is TRBV12-3 or TRBV12-4; TRBD2 aligns across 14 bases. V was clipped by 6 bases and J by 5 bases; unmatched bases: 9. The CDR3 has 16 residues. CDR3 DNA: TGTGCCAGCAGCCGACTAGCGGGAGGGCCGAAAAACGAGCAGTACTTC. Residues: CASSRLAGGPKNEQYF.

This clonotype was counted only a few times. This chain connects TRBV5-1 to TRBJ2-5; the D call may be TRBD1 or TRBD2 (5 bases each). Germline CDR1 reads SGHRS; CDR2 reads YFSETQ. CDR3 length: 12 amino acids. Trimming removed 7 bases from V and 3 bases from J, with 10 bases in between. The CDR3 bases are TGCGCCAGCTTGGGACCGAAAGAGACCCAGTACTTC. Protein sequence: CASLGPKETQYF.

The V call is TRBV7-2, the J call TRBJ2-7, with 8 positions matching TRBD2. After removal of 5 bases from V and 4 bases from J, the junction contained 7 bases not matched to a gene. The CDR3 totals 14 residues. Per germline, CDR1 SGHTA and CDR2 FQGNSA. As DNA, the CDR3 is TGTGCCAGCAGCCTAGGGACTAGTTGGTACGAGCAGTACTTC. Translated: CASSLGTSWYEQYF.

CDR3 sequence (DNA): TGTGCCGGACGACGCGGAGCGGGTAGCACAGATACGCAGTATTTT. It translates to CAGRRGAGSTDTQYF. The chain links TRBV2 to TRBJ2-3; tentatively, D is TRBD2 (6 bases). The ends were cut back, 11 bases at V and 0 bases at J, with 18 bases in the middle. The V gene's germline CDR1 is SNHLY and CDR2 FYNNEI. This CDR3 contains 15 residues.

This clonotype was detected ten times or more. This chain connects TRBV27 to TRBJ2-3; D may be TRBD2 (5 bases). The CDR3 has 13 residues. Germline lookup yields CDR1 MNHEY and CDR2 SMNVEV (reference sequence). Trimming removed 6 bases at V and 1 base at J, with 8 bases between. The CDR3 nucleotides read TGTGCCAGCAGGTCCGGGGGCACAGATACGCAGTATTTT. It is translated as CASRSGGTDTQYF.

The J gene is TRBJ2-4, the V gene TRBV29-1; TRBD1 or TRBD2 may be the D gene (6 bases each). This CDR3 has 14 residues. Trimming pared 0 bases from V and 7 bases from J, leaving 13 bases between. Germline-derived CDR1 and CDR2 are SQVTM and ANQGSEA. This CDR3 reads CSVEDGQGRNIQYF. The CDR3 DNA is TGCAGCGTTGAAGATGGGCAGGGGAGGAACATTCAGTACTTC.

The rearrangement uses TRBV25-1 and TRBJ2-2, with a possible D match to TRBD1 (6 bases). Germline V lookup: CDR1 MGHDK, CDR2 SYGVNS. Trimming left V 5 bases short and J 5 bases short, with 12 bases between. The CDR3 covers 14 residues. For the CDR3, the DNA is TGTGCCAGCAGTATCAACAGGGAAACCGGGGAGCTGTTTTTT. Translating it yields CASSINRETGELFF.

This sequence joins TRBV13 and TRBJ2-1; 7 bases agree with TRBD2. This CDR3 is built from 15 residues. The germline V gene encodes CDR1 PRHDT and CDR2 FYEKMQ (reference sequence). With 3 bases clipped from V and 2 bases from J, the junction kept 4 bases outside the gene matches. The CDR3 reads CASSFGEGPYNEQFF. CDR3 DNA sequence: TGTGCCAGCAGCTTCGGGGAGGGTCCCTACAATGAGCAGTTCTTC. Together with reference TRBV13 and TRBJ2-1, the CDR3 gives the full variable domain: AAGVIQSPRHLIKEKRETATLKCYPIPRHDTVYWYQQGPGQDPQFLISFYEKMQSDKGSIPDRFSAQQFSDYHSELNMSSLELGDSALYFCASSFGEGPYNEQFFGPGTRLTVL.

The chain links TRBV9 to TRBJ2-5; D is perhaps TRBD1 (5 bases). Germline values: CDR1 SGDLS, CDR2 YYNGEE. This CDR3 region has 14 residues. Trimming stripped 2 bases from V and 1 base from J, with 9 bases between. The CDR3 loop reads CASSVGALQETQYF. In nucleotides, the CDR3 is TGTGCCAGCAGCGTTGGGGCACTCCAAGAGACCCAGTACTTC.

V and J are TRBV20-1 and TRBJ2-2; D is undetermined. Deletions cut 1 base from V and 7 bases from J, with 10 bases between. This CDR3 region has 13 residues. Germline V gene data show CDR1 as DFQATT and CDR2 as SNEGSKA (reference sequence). Here the CDR3 DNA reads TGCAGTGCTAGAGTTTTAGGGCACGGGGAGCTGTTTTTT. Protein sequence: CSARVLGHGELFF.